This T cell receptor (beta chain) appears in the sequencing data of a study of memory CD4+ T cells and cytomegalovirus serostatus. Germline V gene lookup returns CDR1 LGHNA and CDR2 YSLEER. CDR3 length equals 14 residues. V was clipped by 0 bases and J by 6 bases; unmatched bases: 4. The sort gate was single viable CD3+CD4+CD8-CD45RO+ cells for memory CD4+ T cells. Assay used: immunoSEQ multiplex PCR; TCRdb lists only in-frame clones, some missing. The repertoire has 80,000 to 100,000 clones, about four fifths of them found once; the top ten carry 3.6%. Sequenced material: memory CD4+ T cells from blood. The clonotype was recovered from an adult in good health and CMV-seropositive. The chain is built from TRBV4-3 and TRBJ1-1; 7 bases are a match to TRBD1. The chain's CDR3 is CASSQDVRGPEAFF. CDR3 DNA sequence: TGCGCCAGCAGCCAAGATGTTAGGGGGCCTGAAGCTTTCTTT.